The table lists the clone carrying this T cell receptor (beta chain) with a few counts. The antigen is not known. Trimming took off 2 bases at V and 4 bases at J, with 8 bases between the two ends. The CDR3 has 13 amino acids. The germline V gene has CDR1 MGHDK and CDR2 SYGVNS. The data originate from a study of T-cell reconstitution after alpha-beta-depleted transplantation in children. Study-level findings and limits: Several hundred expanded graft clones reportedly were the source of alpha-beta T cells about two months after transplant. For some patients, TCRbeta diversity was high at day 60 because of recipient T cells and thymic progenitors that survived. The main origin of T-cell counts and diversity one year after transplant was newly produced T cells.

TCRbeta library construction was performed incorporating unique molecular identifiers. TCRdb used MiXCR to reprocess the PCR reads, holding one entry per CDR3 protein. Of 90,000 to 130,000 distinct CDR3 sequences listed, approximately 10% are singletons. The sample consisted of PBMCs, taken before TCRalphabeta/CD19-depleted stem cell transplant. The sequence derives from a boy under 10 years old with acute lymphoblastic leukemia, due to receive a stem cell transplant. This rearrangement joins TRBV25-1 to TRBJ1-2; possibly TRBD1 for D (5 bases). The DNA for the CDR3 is TGTGCCAGCAGTGAAGGGGGGGTCTATGGCTACACCTTC. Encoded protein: CASSEGGVYGYTF.